The 26 T cell receptor beta chains given below trace back to one sample, sequenced in a study of blood T cells in healthy people across ages. A sample-barcoded 5' primer and a J-beta primer mix were used in a second PCR of roughly 6 to 11 cycles. TCRdb recomputed calls from the 5' RACE reads with MiXCR, one row per CDR3 protein. This sample has fewer than 800,000 distinct CDR3 sequences, with 49% found just once. The sample comprised blood. The receptors were sampled from a woman aged 55-70 years in good health.

This clonotype was counted between two and nine times. Relative to the germline gene, one junction end is altered; a read error may explain this. The rearrangement uses TRBV25-1 and TRBJ2-7, with D uncertain. The CDR3 runs to 11 residues. Germline CDR1 and CDR2: MGHDK and SYGVNS. CDR3 DNA: TGTGTCAGCAGTGTCGGATACGAGCAGTACTTC. Translating gives CVSSVGYEQYF.

This clonotype showed up just a few times. V and J are TRBV12-5 and TRBJ2-5, with D maybe TRBD1 (6 bases). This CDR3 spans 14 amino acids. Germline CDR1 is LGHNT and CDR2 is FRNRAP. V was trimmed by 6 bases and J by 5 bases, leaving 16 bases between them. The DNA for the CDR3 is TGTGCTAGTGGACAGGACAGCCTCGGGGAGACCCAGTACTTC. Translation gives CASGQDSLGETQYF.

CDR3 sequence reads: CASSQTSGSNHEQFF. The CDR3 bases are TGTGCCAGCAGCCAAACTAGCGGGAGTAATCATGAGCAGTTCTTC. The J gene is TRBJ2-1, the V gene TRBV14, with 11 bases that match TRBD2. The CDR3 is made up of 15 amino acids. The ends lost 2 bases at V and 8 bases at J; junction bases unmatched: 5. The V gene's germline CDR1 is SGHDN and CDR2 FVKESK.

In its sample, this clonotype was seen a few times. V is TRBV4-2 and J is TRBJ2-1; D is unresolved. Trimming took 4 bases from V and 10 from J, leaving 14 bases between them. CDR3 size: 13 residues. CDR1 and CDR2 from the germline V gene are LGHNA and YNFKEQ. The CDR3 loop is CASSRDRVAEQFF. The CDR3 DNA is TGTGCCAGCAGCCGTGATCGTGTGGCGGAGCAGTTCTTC.

The CDR3 sequence is CASSSGTENPVEYEQYF. The CDR3 DNA follows: TGTGCCAGCAGCTCCGGGACAGAAAACCCTGTCGAGTACGAGCAGTACTTC. The gene calls are TRBV7-2 and TRBJ2-7, with 7 positions matching TRBD1. This CDR3 region has 17 residues. V was pared by 4 bases and J by 4 bases, with 16 bases of the junction left unmatched. Germline V CDR1 and CDR2: SGHTA, FQGNSA.

The CDR3 sequence: CASIRPYEQYF. As DNA, the CDR3 is TGTGCCAGCATCCGCCCCTACGAGCAGTACTTC. The chain is built from TRBV6-1 and TRBJ2-7; D not resolved. The length of the CDR3 is 11 residues. The germline gives CDR1 MNHNS, CDR2 SASEGT. V lost 7 bases and J 2 bases, leaving 6 bases between the germline ends.

The J gene is TRBJ2-4, the V gene TRBV20-1; 11 bases are shared with TRBD2. Judging by the DNA end, TRBJ2-7 fits better; the J call may be wrong. CDR1 is DFQATT and CDR2 is SNEGSKA in the germline V gene (reference sequence). This CDR3 region has 14 residues. Written as DNA, the CDR3 is TGCAGTGCGCCGACTAGCGGGAAGTCCTACGAGCAGTACTTC. As protein: CSAPTSGKSYEQYF.

The chain employs TRBV5-1 and TRBJ2-7; TRBD2 might be the D (5 bases). The end of the DNA aligns better with TRBJ2-5, so the J call may be wrong. Germline V gives CDR1 SGHRS, CDR2 YFSETQ. The CDR3 runs 15 residues. The CDR3 DNA is TGCGCCAGCAGCCCCGGTAGGCCCGGAGGAGAGACCCAGTACTTC. Translated, it gives CASSPGRPGGETQYF.

A note on this clonotype: One end of the junction is discordant with germline, which a read error may explain. This sequence joins TRBV28 and TRBJ2-7, with 7 bases lining up with TRBD2. The germline V gene has CDR1 MDHEN and CDR2 SYDVKM. The CDR3 has 16 residues. The CDR3 DNA reads TGTGCCAGCAGTTCCATAGGCGGGAGCCCCACCTACGAGCTGTACTTC. As protein: CASSSIGGSPTYELYF.

The chain couples TRBV29-1 to TRBJ1-1; D is undetermined. The V end was cut by 2 bases, the J end by 9 bases, with 1 base between. The CDR3 has 8 residues. Germline V gene sequence: CDR1 SQVTM, CDR2 ANQGSEA. The CDR3 nucleotides are TGCAGCGTTGAAAAAGCTTTCTTT. It yields the protein CSVEKAFF.

The CDR3, as DNA: TGTGCCAGCAGTACAGGGTTCTACGAGCAGTACTTC. This codes for CASSTGFYEQYF. The rearrangement links TRBV2 to TRBJ2-7; TRBD1 is a possible D gene (6 bases). Trimming removed 5 bases at V and 3 bases at J, with 8 bases between. The CDR3 covers 12 residues. CDR1 is SNHLY and CDR2 is FYNNEI in the germline V gene.

The chain joins TRBV7-3 to TRBJ2-1; D remains unclear. Germline-derived CDR1 and CDR2 are SGHTA and FQGTGA. The CDR3 loop spans 13 amino acids. V lost 9 bases and J 0 bases, leaving 9 bases between the germline ends. The CDR3 loop reads CASALGSYNEQFF. DNA of the CDR3: TGTGCCAGTGCTTTAGGCTCCTACAATGAGCAGTTCTTC.

The V and J genes are TRBV4-3 and TRBJ2-1, with D tentatively TRBD1 or TRBD2 (5 bases each). Trimming removed 4 bases from V and 6 bases from J, with 10 bases in between. CDR3 length: 13 amino acids. In germline, CDR1 is LGHNA, CDR2 YSLEER. The CDR3 nucleotides read TGCGCCAGCAGCCCAGGGACGGGCAATGAGCAGTTCTTC. The encoded protein is CASSPGTGNEQFF.

The chain joins TRBV6-5 to TRBJ2-2, with unresolved D. The CDR3 is made up of 16 amino acids. Germline V gene lookup returns CDR1 MNHEY and CDR2 SVGAGI. The V end was cut by 5 bases, the J end by 8 bases, with 21 bases between. In DNA, the CDR3 is TGTGCCAGCAGTCGCCAAAGTGCCCACGAGGTGGGGGAGCTGTTTTTT. Its protein is CASSRQSAHEVGELFF.

This clonotype was recorded a few times. The rearrangement joins TRBV24-1 to TRBJ2-1; 12 nucleotides agree with TRBD2. CDR3 size: 18 residues. The ends lost 3 bases at V and 7 bases at J; junction bases unmatched: 12. Germline CDR1 is KGHDR and CDR2 is SFDVKD. The CDR3 reads CATSDPTPTSGSGNEQFF. The CDR3 DNA reads as TGTGCCACCAGTGATCCCACACCGACTAGCGGGAGTGGAAATGAGCAGTTCTTC.

This clonotype has only a few counts. This rearrangement joins TRBV7-2 to TRBJ1-6; no reliable D call. The germline V gene encodes CDR1 SGHTA and CDR2 FQGNSA. This CDR3 region has 15 residues. Trimming removed 6 bases at V and 5 bases at J, with 14 bases between. The CDR3 protein is CASRTNGRNNSPLHF. Written as DNA, the CDR3 is TGTGCCAGCAGAACAAATGGCAGAAATAATTCACCCCTCCACTTT.

The chain carries TRBV10-3 and TRBJ2-3, with a tentative D call TRBD2 (6 bases). Deletions cut 6 bases from V and 6 bases from J, with 13 bases between. The CDR3 length is 13 residues. CDR1 is ENHRY, CDR2 SYGVKD, per germline. The CDR3 protein is CAISRSGADTQYF. CDR3 DNA: TGTGCCATCAGCCGCTCGGGAGCGGATACGCAGTATTTT.

This clonotype was counted a few times. The rearrangement uses TRBV29-1 and TRBJ1-2; 10 bases map to TRBD1. With 5 bases clipped from V and 6 bases from J, the junction kept 6 bases outside the gene matches. The CDR3 totals 13 residues. Germline values: CDR1 SQVTM, CDR2 ANQGSEA. The CDR3 here is CSVTGTGVNGYTF. The CDR3 DNA is TGCAGCGTTACCGGGACAGGGGTAAATGGCTACACCTTC.

CDR3 region: CASSLADRNINEQYF. CDR3 DNA sequence: TGTGCCAGCAGCTTAGCCGACAGAAACATTAACGAGCAGTACTTC. The rearrangement joins TRBV7-2 to TRBJ2-7; TRBD1 might be the D (5 bases). V was pared by 0 bases and J by 5 bases, with 14 bases between. CDR3 length equals 15 residues. Germline V gives CDR1 SGHTA, CDR2 FQGNSA.

V gene TRBV7-9 combines with J gene TRBJ2-2; D remains unclear. CDR1 is SEHNR and CDR2 is FQNEAQ in the germline V gene (reference sequence). V dropped 3 bases and J dropped 3 bases, with 8 bases sitting between them. This CDR3 spans 14 amino acids. CDR3 coding DNA: TGTGCCAGCAGCTTTTTCCAGGACACCGGGGAGCTGTTTTTT. It yields the protein CASSFFQDTGELFF.

This clonotype has ten or more counts. V gene TRBV6-1 combines with J gene TRBJ2-5; 9 bases align to TRBD1. CDR1 is MNHNS and CDR2 is SASEGT in the germline V gene. After removal of 9 bases from V and 4 bases from J, the junction contained 9 bases not matched to a gene. This CDR3 region has 14 residues. CDR3 protein: CASTNDRGGETQYF. The CDR3 DNA sequence: TGTGCCAGTACAAACGACAGGGGGGGAGAGACCCAGTACTTC.

The V gene is TRBV20-1, the J gene TRBJ2-3; D might be TRBD1 or TRBD2, each matching 5 bases. The CDR3 runs to 13 residues. The V end lost 3 bases, the J end lost 1 base, and 8 bases lay between the germline ends. Per germline, CDR1 DFQATT and CDR2 SNEGSKA (reference sequence). The CDR3 DNA reads as TGCAGTGCTAGCCGGGACGGCACAGATACGCAGTATTTT. It translates to CSASRDGTDTQYF.

The chain has TRBV27 and TRBJ1-2; D possibly corresponds to TRBD1 (6 bases). There are 15 residues in the CDR3. V lost 5 bases, J lost 4 bases, and 17 bases lay in between. Per germline, CDR1 MNHEY and CDR2 SMNVEV (reference sequence). CDR3 sequence reads: CASSPGQSSVYGYTF. The CDR3 DNA is TGTGCCAGCAGTCCCGGACAGAGTTCTGTCTATGGCTACACCTTC.

The chain combines TRBV2 with TRBJ2-5; the D is unclear. Trimming cost V 4 bases and J 1 base, with 7 bases left between them. The germline V gene has CDR1 SNHLY and CDR2 FYNNEI. The length of the CDR3 is 13 residues. The CDR3 loop is CASSVQVQETQYF. As DNA, the CDR3 is TGTGCCAGCAGTGTCCAGGTCCAAGAGACCCAGTACTTC.

This clonotype occurred a few times. A much larger clone lies one base from this, so it may be a read error. The chain employs TRBV29-1 and TRBJ1-1; D is unclear. The germline V gene has CDR1 SQVTM and CDR2 ANQGSEA. The CDR3 contains 11 residues. The CDR3 loop reads CSGEEAVVAFF. In DNA, the CDR3 is TGCAGCGGTGAAGAAGCAGTGGTAGCTTTCTTT.

The V call is TRBV7-3, the J call TRBJ2-1, with D possibly being TRBD2 (5 bases). Between the trimmed V and J ends, which lost 4 bases and 0 bases, there was a span of 16 bases. This CDR3 has 17 residues. Germline V lookup: CDR1 SGHTA, CDR2 FQGTGA. Here the CDR3 reads CASSSSRAPSSYNEQFF. The CDR3 nucleotides are TGTGCCAGCAGCTCGTCGAGGGCGCCTAGCTCCTACAATGAGCAGTTCTTC.